The 30 T cell receptor beta chains reported below all come from one sample, sequenced in a study of shared clonotypes between healthy human individuals. Clones were read by immunoSEQ multiplex PCR, and TCRdb kept only the in-frame ones, dropping some. The repertoire holds approximately 980,000 clones, with approximately 80% as singletons. The sample taken for sequencing was memory CD4+ T cells sorted from blood. Subset defined: CD45RA-negative fraction. The receptors derive from a man between 18 and 29 years old in good health.

The chain employs TRBV5-1 and TRBJ2-1; D uncertain. Trimming left V 1 base short and J 6 bases short, with 14 bases between. CDR1 is SGHRS, CDR2 YFSETQ, per germline. The CDR3 has 15 residues. The CDR3 DNA reads TGCGCCAGCAGCTTGTCCCCTTCGGGTAGCAATGAGCAGTTCTTC. Its protein is CASSLSPSGSNEQFF. Together with reference TRBV5-1 and TRBJ2-1, the CDR3 gives the full variable domain: KAGVTQTPRYLIKTRGQQVTLSCSPISGHRSVSWYQQTPGQGLQFLFEYFSETQRNKGNFPGRFSGRQFSNSRSEMNVSTLELGDSALYLCASSLSPSGSNEQFFGPGTRLTVL.

A note on this clone: Sequence at one end of the junction differs from germline and may be a read error. V gene TRBV10-3 combines with J gene TRBJ1-5; D remains ambiguous. CDR1 is ENHRY and CDR2 is SYGVKD in the germline V gene. This CDR3 comprises 15 residues. The CDR3 spells CAISALGGSNQPQHF. As DNA, the CDR3 is TGTGCCATAAGTGCTCTCGGAGGGAGCAATCAGCCCCAGCATTTT.

The V call is TRBV28, the J call TRBJ2-7, with a possible D match to TRBD1 (6 bases). The CDR3 extends over 11 amino acids. The V gene's germline CDR1 is MDHEN and CDR2 SYDVKM. In nucleotides, the CDR3 is TGTGCTGTAGGGGGTACCTACGAGCAGTACTTC. This gives the protein CAVGGTYEQYF.

A few counts support this clone. The chain carries TRBV18 and TRBJ1-1; a possible D gene is TRBD1 (5 bases). CDR1 KGHSH and CDR2 LQKENI come from the germline V gene. This CDR3 has 15 residues. Trimming cost V 6 bases and J 1 base, with 15 bases left between them. The chain's CDR3 is CASSVSGTGNTEAFF. CDR3 nucleotides: TGTGCCAGCTCCGTTTCCGGGACGGGGAACACTGAAGCTTTCTTT.

CDR3 sequence (DNA): TGCACCAGCAGCCAGACAGTTGCTGGCTACACCTTC. It encodes CTSSQTVAGYTF. The chain is built from TRBV1 and TRBJ1-2; the table's D gene call, TRBD1, was not cross checked with the DNA. TRBV1 is a known pseudogene. The CDR3 consists of 12 residues.

The gene calls are TRBV5-8 and TRBJ1-6; 8 positions agree with TRBD1. The CDR3 contains 14 residues. Trimming removed 5 bases from V and 7 bases from J; junction bases left unmatched: 5. CDR1 is SGHTS, CDR2 YDEGEE, per germline. CDR3 in DNA: TGTGCCAGCAGAAAGACAGGGGAGAATTCACCCCTCCACTTT. Translating it yields CASRKTGENSPLHF.

On this clone: Other DNA sequences in this sample translate to the same CDR3. The chain has TRBV10-3 and TRBJ1-5; D is unresolved. This CDR3 region has 14 residues. V shed 0 bases and J shed 4 bases, with 7 bases lying between them. The V gene's germline CDR1 is ENHRY and CDR2 SYGVKD. CDR3 nucleotides: TGTGCCATCAGTGAGTCGGGTCAAAATCAGCCCCAGCATTTT. Translation gives CAISESGQNQPQHF.

The rearrangement links TRBV19 to TRBJ2-3; D may match TRBD1 or TRBD2 (6 bases each). The CDR3 spans 13 residues. CDR1 and CDR2 from the germline V gene are LNHDA and SQIVND (reference sequence). V was clipped by 7 bases and J by 6 bases, with 14 bases between them. The CDR3 region has the DNA TGTGCCAGTAAGGGGGGCAAGAGGGATACGCAGTATTTT. Amino acids: CASKGGKRDTQYF.

The gene calls are TRBV11-3 and TRBJ2-7, with TRBD1 matching over 8 bases. CDR3 length equals 14 residues. Losses at the gene ends were 0 bases for V and 6 bases for J; bases not matched to a gene: 4. Germline loops: CDR1 SGHNT, CDR2 YENEEA. The CDR3 DNA sequence: TGTGCCAGCAGCTTAGACGGACAGGGCGGCGAGCAGTACTTC. Its protein product is CASSLDGQGGEQYF. The full variable domain, rest sourced from reference TRBV11-3 and TRBJ2-7, is EAGVVQSPRYKIIEKKQPVAFWCNPISGHNTLYWYLQNLGQGPELLIRYENEEAVDDSQLPKDRFSAERLKGVDSTLKIQPAELGDSAVYLCASSLDGQGGEQYFGPGTRLTVT.

This clone was detected only a few times. The chain joins TRBV7-8 to TRBJ2-1; TRBD2 matches at 14 bases. This CDR3 region has 14 residues. V lost 5 bases to trimming and J lost 15 bases; unmatched junction nucleotides: 9. Germline assignment: CDR1 SGHVS and CDR2 FQNEAQ. The CDR3 DNA reads as TGTGCCAGCAGCACGACTAGCGGGAGGGCCAAACTGTTCTTC. Translation: CASSTTSGRAKLFF. Drawing the rest from reference TRBV7-8 and TRBJ2-1, the complete variable domain is GAGVSQSPRYKVAKRGQDVALRCDPISGHVSLFWYQQALGQGPEFLTYFQNEAQLDKSGLPSDRFFAERPEGSVSTLKIQRTQQEDSAVYLCASSTTSGRAKLFFGPGTRLTVL.

The rearrangement uses TRBV10-3 and TRBJ2-7, with 7 bases identical to TRBD1. This CDR3 has 16 residues. Unmatched junction bases numbered 14, after V lost 6 bases and J lost 3 bases. CDR1 is ENHRY, CDR2 SYGVKD, per germline. CDR3: CAIRKTGREFGYEQYF. The CDR3 coding sequence is TGTGCCATCAGAAAGACAGGGAGAGAATTTGGCTACGAGCAGTACTTC.

This clone was seen many times. The rearrangement joins TRBV7-2 to TRBJ1-6; TRBD1 aligns across 8 bases. Germline V CDR1 and CDR2: SGHTA, FQGNSA. CDR3 length: 14 amino acids. V trimming: 3 bases; J trimming: 12 bases; junction bases outside the gene matches: 7. In nucleotides, the CDR3 is TGTGCCAGCAGCTTGAACGCAGGGGGCCGACCCCTCCACTTT. It specifies CASSLNAGGRPLHF.

Concerning this clone: Other DNA sequences in the sample encode the same CDR3. This sequence joins TRBV27 and TRBJ2-7, with 8 positions matching TRBD1. This CDR3 is 15 amino acids long. Trimming removed 2 bases from V and 2 bases from J; junction bases left unmatched: 5. The germline gives CDR1 MNHEY, CDR2 SMNVEV (reference sequence). The CDR3 spells CASSLSGTGPYEQYF. The DNA for the CDR3 is TGTGCCAGCAGTTTAAGTGGGACAGGACCCTACGAGCAGTACTTC.

The chain couples TRBV9 to TRBJ1-4, with D maybe TRBD1 (6 bases). Trimming removed 3 bases at V and 1 base at J, with 10 bases between. Looked up from germline, CDR1 is SGDLS and CDR2 is YYNGEE. This CDR3 spans 15 amino acids. CDR3 protein: CASSAHRETNEKLFF. The CDR3, as DNA: TGTGCCAGCAGCGCTCACAGGGAAACTAATGAAAAACTGTTTTTT.

The rearrangement joins TRBV11-2 to TRBJ1-4, with a tentative D call TRBD1 (5 bases). CDR1 is SGHAT, CDR2 FQNNGV, per germline. The CDR3 contains 14 residues. V lost 2 bases to trimming and J lost 7 bases, with 11 bases between them. The CDR3 sequence is CASSLRTGGEKLFF. In nucleotides, the CDR3 is TGTGCCAGCAGCTTACGGACTGGGGGTGAAAAACTGTTTTTT.

For this clone: Within the sample, other DNA sequences also encode this same CDR3. This chain joins TRBV25-1 and TRBJ2-2; D perhaps matches TRBD2 (6 bases). CDR1 and CDR2 from the germline V gene are MGHDK and SYGVNS. Trimming stripped 5 bases from V and 1 base from J, with 8 bases between. This CDR3 comprises 14 residues. In nucleotides, the CDR3 is TGTGCCAGCAGTCGAGCGGGGAACACCGGGGAGCTGTTTTTT. This sequence encodes CASSRAGNTGELFF.

V and J are TRBV6-1 and TRBJ1-6; 10 bases are shared with TRBD1. The germline V gene has CDR1 MNHNS and CDR2 SASEGT. V trimming: 8 bases; J trimming: 3 bases; junction bases outside the gene matches: 4. The CDR3 runs to 15 residues. CDR3 coding DNA: TGTGCCAGCGCGGGACAGGGGAACTATAATTCACCCCTCCACTTT. It is translated as CASAGQGNYNSPLHF.

The genes are TRBV5-1 and TRBJ2-1, with D maybe TRBD1 (5 bases). This CDR3 has 15 amino acids. CDR1 and CDR2 from the germline V gene are SGHRS and YFSETQ. Trimming took 4 bases from V and 8 from J, leaving 19 bases between them. CDR3 DNA sequence: TGCGCCAGCAGCCTCTCAGTGGGGCTATCCGATGAGCAGTTCTTC. This gives the protein CASSLSVGLSDEQFF.

The chain links TRBV6-5 to TRBJ1-4; D ambiguous. This CDR3 has 15 amino acids. V lost 2 bases and J 3 bases, leaving 10 bases between the germline ends. Germline V gene data show CDR1 as MNHEY and CDR2 as SVGAGI. Here the CDR3 DNA reads TGTGCCAGCAGTTACGATCCCCACGCTAATGAAAAACTGTTTTTT. Translated: CASSYDPHANEKLFF.

This clone has at least ten counts. The chain carries TRBV6-5 and TRBJ2-1; tentatively, D is TRBD2 (6 bases). Trimming took off 5 bases at V and 4 bases at J, with 9 bases between the two ends. CDR1 is MNHEY and CDR2 is SVGAGI in the germline V gene. There are 13 residues in the CDR3. CDR3 DNA: TGTGCCAGCAGTCGGGACTTTTACAATGAGCAGTTCTTC. Translated: CASSRDFYNEQFF.

The CDR3 spells CASSATLEQFF. In nucleotides, the CDR3 is TGTGCCAGCAGTGCGACCCTTGAGCAGTTCTTC. The genes are TRBV2 and TRBJ2-1; no firm D call. CDR1 is SNHLY, CDR2 FYNNEI, per germline. The CDR3 is 11 amino acids. V lost 4 bases, J lost 9 bases, and 7 bases lay in between.

With respect to this clone: This sample includes further DNA sequences coding for the same CDR3. DNA of the CDR3: TGTGCCAGCAGCTCACGGTCCTACGAGCAGTACTTC. Amino acid sequence: CASSSRSYEQYF. The chain links TRBV7-2 to TRBJ2-7; D unresolved. Trimming removed 4 bases at V and 1 base at J, with 5 bases between. There are 12 residues in the CDR3. CDR1 and CDR2 from the germline V gene are SGHTA and FQGNSA.

The chain combines TRBV5-8 with TRBJ1-4, with TRBD1 as a possible D gene (5 bases). CDR3 length equals 15 residues. The germline gives CDR1 SGHTS, CDR2 YDEGEE. V dropped 0 bases and J dropped 7 bases, with 13 bases sitting between them. The CDR3 region is CASSLAGQGGEKLFF. The DNA for the CDR3 is TGTGCCAGCAGCTTGGCCGGGCAGGGTGGTGAAAAACTGTTTTTT.

The rearrangement joins TRBV5-1 to TRBJ2-6; D ambiguous. CDR3 length: 19 residues. Germline V gene data show CDR1 as SGHRS and CDR2 as YFSETQ. The V end was cut by 0 bases, the J end by 0 bases, with 16 bases between. The CDR3 sequence: CASSLGSVLLSSGANVLTF. DNA for the CDR3: TGCGCCAGCAGCTTGGGGTCAGTTCTACTCAGCTCTGGGGCCAACGTCCTGACTTTC.

This clone was seen a single time. This CDR3 is also generated by other DNA sequences in the sample. The chain combines TRBV10-1 with TRBJ1-6; tentative D call: TRBD1 (5 bases). Germline-derived CDR1 and CDR2 are WNHNN and SYGVQD (reference sequence). V lost 4 bases, J lost 8 bases, and 6 bases lay in between. The CDR3 spans 12 residues. The CDR3 region has the DNA TGCGCCAGCAGTGCGGGGGATTCACCCCTCCACTTT. This translates into CASSAGDSPLHF.

V usage is TRBV19 and J usage is TRBJ2-3; D assignment may be TRBD1 or TRBD2 (5 bases each). V was pared by 3 bases and J by 5 bases, with 18 bases between. CDR1 and CDR2 (germline): LNHDA, SQIVND (reference sequence). The CDR3 runs to 16 residues. The CDR3 region is CASSIGAGNTGDTQYF. For the CDR3, the DNA is TGTGCCAGTAGTATTGGGGCGGGCAACACCGGAGATACGCAGTATTTT. Using reference TRBV19 and TRBJ2-3 for the parts outside the CDR3, the full variable domain is DGGITQSPKYLFRKEGQNVTLSCEQNLNHDAMYWYRQDPGQGLRLIYYSQIVNDFQKGDIAEGYSVSREKKESFPLTVTSAQKNPTAFYLCASSIGAGNTGDTQYFGPGTRLTVL.

The chain uses TRBV6-1 and TRBJ2-1; 10 nucleotides align to TRBD2. CDR3 size: 16 residues. The germline CDR1 and CDR2 sequences are MNHNS and SASEGT. V dropped 2 bases and J dropped 6; count of bases not matched to a gene: 7. CDR3 sequence reads: CASSESGTSVSNEQFF. The CDR3, as DNA: TGTGCCAGCAGTGAAAGCGGGACTAGCGTCTCCAATGAGCAGTTCTTC.

The count of this clone is one. The rearrangement links TRBV7-2 to TRBJ2-5; TRBD2 agrees at 9 bases. The CDR3 has 14 residues. Germline loops: CDR1 SGHTA, CDR2 FQGNSA. Germline trimming cut 5 bases from V and 4 bases from J; bases unmatched to any gene: 5. The CDR3 nucleotides are TGTGCCAGCAGCCGAGCGGGGGGTCTAGAGACCCAGTACTTC. As protein: CASSRAGGLETQYF.

The table lists this clone with many counts. The rearrangement links TRBV30 to TRBJ2-2; 9 bases line up with TRBD2. This CDR3 contains 14 residues. The V segment lost 3 bases and the J segment 5 bases; nucleotides outside the gene matches: 4. CDR1 and CDR2 from the germline V gene are GTSNPN and SVGIG (reference sequence). This CDR3 reads CAWRERGATGELFF. As DNA, the CDR3 is TGTGCCTGGAGAGAGCGGGGGGCGACCGGGGAGCTGTTTTTT.

The CDR3 nucleotides are TGCAGCGGGGGGACTAGCGCAAACAATGAGCAGTTCTTC. Translated: CSGGTSANNEQFF. The chain employs TRBV29-1 and TRBJ2-1; TRBD2 matches at 10 bases. The CDR3 runs 13 residues. The V gene end was trimmed by 7 bases and the J gene end by 5 bases; junction bases not matched to a gene: 5. CDR1 and CDR2 (germline): SQVTM, ANQGSEA.